This T cell receptor (beta chain) was sequenced during a study of T cell responses to AZD1222 COVID-19 vaccine. Germline loops: CDR1 SNHLY, CDR2 FYNNEI. V gave up 6 bases and J gave up 8 bases; unmatched junction bases: 7. The CDR3 consists of 14 residues. Produced via immunoSEQ multiplex PCR; TCRdb's table is partial and in-frame only. The sample records about 170,000 clones, 85% to 90% being singletons. This clone occurred a few times. Its matching antigen is unknown. Study-level results: A rise in Spike-specific TCR breadth and depth followed two AZD1222 doses. At baseline, seropositivity was found in only six AZD1222 recipients.

The chain carries TRBV2 and TRBJ1-4; TRBD1 matches at 9 bases. Sequencing was performed on peripheral blood, taken on day 0 of AZD1222 vaccination. The receptor was isolated from an adult in good health. The CDR3 region is CASREQGAGEKLFF. CDR3 coding DNA: TGTGCCAGCAGGGAACAGGGGGCCGGCGAAAAACTGTTTTTT.